A single T cell receptor beta chain is shown here with its context. This clone was detected ten times or more. The specificity of this receptor is unknown. There are no base qualities to consult, and no much larger clone falls within one base. This entry comes from a study of metastatic and nonmetastatic thyroid tumors (dated by TCRdb to the early 2020s). In the study overall: The researchers compared repertoires between peripheral blood samples and tumor or nodule tissue samples from patients with malignant or benign thyroid disease.

Trimming removed 6 bases from V and 1 base from J, leaving 10 bases between the germline ends. The germline V gene (reference sequence) gives CDR1 as GTSNPN and CDR2 as SVGIG. CDR3 length: 14 amino acids, cysteine to phenylalanine. Kept here is only the CDR3 DNA, which spans 42 bases and is read in frame from base 1. The library was built by means of PCR. The sequencing machine was an Illumina HiSeq 4000. High-throughput sequencing was used to profile the TCR beta-chain CDR3 region of every patient. As for the authors' bioinformatics: CDR3 differences across clinicopathological groups were used to build a classifier for discriminating distant-metastatic papillary thyroid cancer patients. The Shannon index was used to assess repertoire diversity, and the Morisita-Horn index was used to assess tumor-blood repertoire similarity. TCRdb trimmed the raw reads at Q25, called clones with MiXCR and kept productive beta chains. The V and J calls reflect TCRdb's pipeline rather than the authors' work. The sample yields fewer than 25,000 clones; approximately 15% were counted once. Roughly 14% of the sample lies in the top ten.

What the work shows at the level of the full study, not this receptor alone: In both blood and tumor samples, malignant tumors were reported to have significantly higher TCR beta diversity than benign nodules.

Before undergoing thyroid surgery, none of the patients had been given any kind of treatment. The study retrospectively analysed patient clinical samples collected from 2012 to 2018 using T-cell receptor beta sequencing. The rearrangement combines TRBV30 with TRBJ1-6; the D gene is possibly TRBD1, with 5 bases matching. Input material: tumor tissue. This receptor was obtained from a female donor with papillary thyroid cancer or a benign thyroid nodule (not recorded which). Some clones in this sample may be carry-over from other donors' samples. The sequenced DNA: TGTGCCTGTGGCTACAGGTCCTATAATTCACCCCTCCACTTT. Its translation is CACGYRSYNSPLHF. The variable domain in full, with residues beyond the CDR3 obtained from the reference TRBV30 and TRBJ1-6 genes, is SQTIHQWPATLVQPVGSPLSLECTVEGTSNPNLYWYRQAAGRGLQLLFYSVGIGQISSEVPQNLSASRPQDRQFILSSKKLLLSDSGFYLCACGYRSYNSPLHFGNGTRLTVT.